Presented here are 2 T cell receptor beta chains from one specimen sequenced in a study of blood T cell repertoires in COVID-19. Sequencing used immunoSEQ multiplex PCR; TCRdb keeps in-frame clones, though not all of them. The sample records under 200,000 clones, 80% to 90% being singletons. The sample taken for sequencing was PBMCs or T cells enriched from blood (not recorded which). All receptors come from a woman in her late teens or twenties who had recovered from COVID-19.

The V call is TRBV4-2, the J call TRBJ1-4, with 8 bases aligning to TRBD1. The length of the CDR3 is 19 residues. J gave up 6 bases and V 0 bases, and 15 bases lay outside the gene matches. Per germline, CDR1 LGHNA and CDR2 YNFKEQ. The CDR3 DNA follows: TGTGCCAGCAGCCAAGAAACCCGACTAACCAGGGGGCCCGATGAAAAACTGTTTTTT. Translating it yields CASSQETRLTRGPDEKLFF.

The chain employs TRBV24-1 and TRBJ1-2; 9 bases map to TRBD1. Germline V gene sequence: CDR1 KGHDR, CDR2 SFDVKD. The CDR3 has 15 residues. Trimming took 4 bases from V and 0 from J; bases not matched to a gene: 2. Written as DNA, the CDR3 is TGTGCCACCAGTGAACAGGGGGCTCCTAACTATGGCTACACCTTC. Translation gives CATSEQGAPNYGYTF.